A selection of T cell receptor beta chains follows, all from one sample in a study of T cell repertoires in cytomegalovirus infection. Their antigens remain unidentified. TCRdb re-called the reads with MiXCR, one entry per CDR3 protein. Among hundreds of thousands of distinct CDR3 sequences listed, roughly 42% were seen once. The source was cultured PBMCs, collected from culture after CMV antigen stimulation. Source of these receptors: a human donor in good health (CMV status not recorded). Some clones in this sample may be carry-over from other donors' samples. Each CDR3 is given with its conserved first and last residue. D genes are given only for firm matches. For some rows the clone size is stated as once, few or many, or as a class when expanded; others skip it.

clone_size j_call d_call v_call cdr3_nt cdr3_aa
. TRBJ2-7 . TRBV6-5 TGTGCCAGCAGTCCCATGGCCGGGACACCCTACGAGCAGTACTTC CASSPMAGTPYEQYF
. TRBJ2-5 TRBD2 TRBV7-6 TGTGCCAGCAGCTTAAAAGTCAGCGGGAAGTGGGAGACCCAGTACTTC CASSLKVSGKWETQYF
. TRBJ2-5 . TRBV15 TGTGCCACCATGGAATCCGGCCAAGAGACCCAGTACTTC CATMESGQETQYF
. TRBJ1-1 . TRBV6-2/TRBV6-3 TGTGCCAGCAGTTACGCCGTTGGGGAGAACACTGAAGCTTTCTTT CASSYAVGENTEAFF
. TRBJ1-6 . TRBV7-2 TGTGCCAGCAGTCACAAAACATATAATTCACCCCTCCACTTT CASSHKTYNSPLHF
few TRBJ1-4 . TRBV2 TGTGCCAGCAGTGAAAGGTCGGTTGCAACTAATGAAAAACTGTTTTTT CASSERSVATNEKLFF
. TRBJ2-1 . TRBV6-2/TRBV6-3 TGTGCCATAGCGTCCGGGACTGGCTACAATGAGCAGTTCTTC CAIASGTGYNEQFF
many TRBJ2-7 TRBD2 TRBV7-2 TGTGCCAGCAGTCTCCGAGGACTAGTTCTGAGCGAGCAGTACTTC CASSLRGLVLSEQYF
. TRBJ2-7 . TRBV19 TGTGCCACCCGACAGTCACCCTACGAGCAGTACTTC CATRQSPYEQYF
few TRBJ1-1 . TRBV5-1 TGCGCCAGCAGCTTCCAGAGTACGGGAGAAGCTTTCTTT CASSFQSTGEAFF
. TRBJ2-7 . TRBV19 TGTGCCAGTTCCTCAGGCACCTCCTACGAGCAGTACTTC CASSSGTSYEQYF
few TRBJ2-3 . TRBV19 TGTGCCAGTTGGGGGGGACAGAGCACAGATACGCAGTATTTT CASWGGQSTDTQYF
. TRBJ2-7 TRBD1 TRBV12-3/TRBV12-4 TGTGCCAGCAGCCAACCGGGACAGGTACCCTACGAGCAGTACTTC CASSQPGQVPYEQYF
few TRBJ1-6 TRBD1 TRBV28 TGTGCCAGCAGCCCCCGGACAGGGTGGGGGTCACCCCTCCACTTT CASSPRTGWGSPLHF
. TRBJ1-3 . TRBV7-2 TGTGCCAGCAGCTTAGGGTCAGCTACTGGAAACACCATATATTTT CASSLGSATGNTIYF
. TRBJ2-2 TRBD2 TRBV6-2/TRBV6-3 TGTGCCAGCAGTTATCCCCGGACTAGCGGGACGATGAACACCGGGGAGCTGTTTTTT CASSYPRTSGTMNTGELFF
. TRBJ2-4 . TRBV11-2 TGTGCCAGCAGCTTGGAACCCTCACTAGCCAAAAACATTCAGTACTTC CASSLEPSLAKNIQYF
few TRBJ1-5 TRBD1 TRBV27 TGTGCCAGCAGTCTCAGACAGGGTGGGAGCAATCAGCCCCAGCATTTT CASSLRQGGSNQPQHF
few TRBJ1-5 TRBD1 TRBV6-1 TGTGCCAGCAGCCCCGGTGGACAGGGGGCACAGCAGCCCCAGCATTTT CASSPGGQGAQQPQHF
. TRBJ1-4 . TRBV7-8 TGTGCCAGCAGCTTACCCTCCAGGCAGCAGGGAACAACTAATGAAAAACTGTTTTTT CASSLPSRQQGTTNEKLFF
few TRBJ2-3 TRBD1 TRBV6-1 TGTGCCAGCCCGCCCGACTCACGGACAGGGGGCTTCACAGATACGCAGTATTTT CASPPDSRTGGFTDTQYF
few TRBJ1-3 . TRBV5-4 TGTGCCAGCAGCCGCAACCCCCTCTCTGGAAACACCATATATTTT CASSRNPLSGNTIYF
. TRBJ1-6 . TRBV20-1 TGCAGTGCTAGGACAGATAGATATTCACCCCTCCACTTT CSARTDRYSPLHF
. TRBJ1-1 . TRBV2 TGTGCCAGCAACAGGGAAACAAACACTGAAGCTTTCTTT CASNRETNTEAFF
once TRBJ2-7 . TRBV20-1 TGCAGTGCCCTCGGGATGGAGCAGTACTTC CSALGMEQYF
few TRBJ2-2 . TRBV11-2 TGTGCCAGCAGCCCCACTGGAGGCAGGAGGGGCGGGGAGCTGTTTTTT CASSPTGGRRGGELFF
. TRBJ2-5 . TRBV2 TGTGCCAGCTCTGGCACACGATTCCAAGAGACCCAGTACTTC CASSGTRFQETQYF
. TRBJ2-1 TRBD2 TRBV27 TGTGCCAGCAGTTTGCTGACTAGCGGGATGGGGAATGAGCAGTTCTTC CASSLLTSGMGNEQFF
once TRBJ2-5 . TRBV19 TGTGCCAGTAGTCGACAAAAAGGAGAGACCCAGTACTTC CASSRQKGETQYF
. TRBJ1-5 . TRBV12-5 TGTGCTAGTGGTTTGGGGCAGCCCCAGCATTTT CASGLGQPQHF
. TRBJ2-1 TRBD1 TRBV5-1 TGCGCCAGCAGACCTGACAGGGGCTACAATGAGCAGTTCTTC CASRPDRGYNEQFF
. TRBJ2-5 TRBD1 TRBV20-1 TGCAGTGCTAGAAGGGACAGTAAGACCCAGTACTTC CSARRDSKTQYF
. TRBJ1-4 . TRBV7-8 TGTGCCAGCAGCTCGGGATATTCTAATGAAAAACTGTTTTTT CASSSGYSNEKLFF
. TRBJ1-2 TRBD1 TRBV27 TGTGCCAGCAGTTTCCTGGGACAGGCTATCTATGGCTACACCTTC CASSFLGQAIYGYTF
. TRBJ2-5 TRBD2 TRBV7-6 TGTGCCAGCAGCGCGGGGAGGGCCCCGGGGGAGACCCAGTACTTC CASSAGRAPGETQYF
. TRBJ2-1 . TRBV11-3 TGTGCCAGCAGCTTAGTTTTCCTCCTAGCGCGAAGGGGATACAATGAGCAGTTCTTC CASSLVFLLARRGYNEQFF
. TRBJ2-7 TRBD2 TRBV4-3 TGCGCCAGCAGCCAAGATCTTGCGGGAGAGGCCTACGAGCAGTACTTC CASSQDLAGEAYEQYF
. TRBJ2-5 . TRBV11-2 TGTGCCAGCAGCTTTGGCAGCGCCTCAGAGACCCAGTACTTC CASSFGSASETQYF
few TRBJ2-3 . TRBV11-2 TGTGCCAGCAGCTTAACCAGCGGACTGGTCACAGATACGCAGTATTTT CASSLTSGLVTDTQYF
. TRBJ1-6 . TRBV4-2 TGTGCCAGCAGCCCGACGACAGGACAAAATTCACCCCTCCACTTT CASSPTTGQNSPLHF
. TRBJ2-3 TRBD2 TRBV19 TGTGCCAGTAGTCCCCGTCGACTAGCGGACACAGATACGCAGTATTTT CASSPRRLADTDTQYF
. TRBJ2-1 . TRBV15 TGTGCCACCAGCAGAGATAGGTCAGCGTACAATGAGCAGTTCTTC CATSRDRSAYNEQFF
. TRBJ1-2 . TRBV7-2 TGTGCCAGCAGCCCCCGACAGTCCCTCTATGGCTACACCTTC CASSPRQSLYGYTF
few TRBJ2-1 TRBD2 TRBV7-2 TGTGCCAGCAGCTTAGATGTTTGGGGGCTAGCGGGGGGAAACAATGAGCAGTTCTTC CASSLDVWGLAGGNNEQFF
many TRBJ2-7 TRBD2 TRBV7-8 TGTGCCAGCAGCCGAGATGGGGACTACTCGTACGAGCAGTACTTC CASSRDGDYSYEQYF
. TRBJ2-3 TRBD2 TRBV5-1 TGCGCCAGCAGCTTTGGGACTAGTGGGGCGTCAGATACGCAGTATTTT CASSFGTSGASDTQYF
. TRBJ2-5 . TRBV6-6 TGTGCCAGCACCCCAAGGAGGGCGCACCCACAAGAGACCCAGTACTTC CASTPRRAHPQETQYF
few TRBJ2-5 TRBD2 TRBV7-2 TGTGCCAGCAGCTTCGGGGGGTCTCATTCCGAGACCCAGTACTTC CASSFGGSHSETQYF
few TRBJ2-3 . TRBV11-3 TGTGCCAGCAGCGTCCGAGGGCAGGGCAGTGCAGATACGCAGTATTTT CASSVRGQGSADTQYF
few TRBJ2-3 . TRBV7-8 TGTGCCAGCAGCCCGGAGGGGGGCTATCCTACAGATACGCAGTATTTT CASSPEGGYPTDTQYF
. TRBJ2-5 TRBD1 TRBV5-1 TGCGCCAGCAGCTTGGCGACAGGGTTCCAAGAGACCCAGTACTTC CASSLATGFQETQYF
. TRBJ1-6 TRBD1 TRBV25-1 TGTGCCAGCAGCGAAGGAGGACAGGGCCGTTATAATTCACCCCTCCACTTT CASSEGGQGRYNSPLHF
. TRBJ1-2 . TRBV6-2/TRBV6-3 TGTGCCACCAGGAATGGTCCGACCGGCTATGGCTACACCTTC CATRNGPTGYGYTF